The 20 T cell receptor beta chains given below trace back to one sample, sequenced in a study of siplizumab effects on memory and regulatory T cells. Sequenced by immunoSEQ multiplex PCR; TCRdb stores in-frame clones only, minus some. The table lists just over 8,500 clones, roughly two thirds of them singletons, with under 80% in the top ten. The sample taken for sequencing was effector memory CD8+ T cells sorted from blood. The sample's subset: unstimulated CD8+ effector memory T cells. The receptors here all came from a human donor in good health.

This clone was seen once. The CDR3 region has the DNA TGTGCCAGCAGCTTACGACTGAGGTATAGCAATCAGCCCCAGCATTTT. The encoded protein is CASSLRLRYSNQPQHF. V usage is TRBV7-9 and J usage is TRBJ1-5; no clear D gene. The CDR3 covers 16 residues. From germline, CDR1 is SEHNR and CDR2 FQNEAQ (reference sequence). V lost 2 bases to trimming and J lost 0 bases, with 11 bases between them. The entire variable domain, with the rest obtained from reference TRBV7-9 and TRBJ1-5, is as follows: DTGVSQNPRHKITKRGQNVTFRCDPISEHNRLYWYRQTLGQGPEFLTYFQNEAQLEKSRLLSDRFSAERPKGSFSTLEIQRTEQGDSAMYLCASSLRLRYSNQPQHFGDGTRLSIL.

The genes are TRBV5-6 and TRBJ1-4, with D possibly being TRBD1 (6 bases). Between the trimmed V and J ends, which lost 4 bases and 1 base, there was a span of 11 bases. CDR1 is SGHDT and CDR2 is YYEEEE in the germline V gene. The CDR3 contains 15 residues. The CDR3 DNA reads TGTGCCAGCAGCCCTTCGACAGGAACTAATGAAAAACTGTTTTTT. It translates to CASSPSTGTNEKLFF.

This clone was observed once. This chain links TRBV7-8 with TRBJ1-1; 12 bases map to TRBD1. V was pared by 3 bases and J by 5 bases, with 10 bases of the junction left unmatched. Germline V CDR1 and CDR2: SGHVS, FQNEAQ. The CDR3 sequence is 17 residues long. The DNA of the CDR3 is TGTGCCAGCAGCTTTGGGGGACAGGGGGCGCGAGGGACTGAAGCTTTCTTT. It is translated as CASSFGGQGARGTEAFF.

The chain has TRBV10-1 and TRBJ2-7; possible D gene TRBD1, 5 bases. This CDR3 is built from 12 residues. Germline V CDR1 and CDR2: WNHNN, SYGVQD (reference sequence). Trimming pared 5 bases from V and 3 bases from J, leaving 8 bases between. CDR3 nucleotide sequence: TGCGCCAGCAGTTCGGACAACTACGAGCAGTACTTC. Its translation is CASSSDNYEQYF.

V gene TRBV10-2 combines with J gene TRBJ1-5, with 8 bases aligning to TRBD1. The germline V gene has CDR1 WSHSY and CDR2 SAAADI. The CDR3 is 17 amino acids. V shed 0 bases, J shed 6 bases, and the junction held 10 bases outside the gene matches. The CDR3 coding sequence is TGCGCCAGCAGTGAGTCTGAGGGTCCAGGGGGCAGTCAGCCCCAGCATTTT. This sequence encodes CASSESEGPGGSQPQHF.

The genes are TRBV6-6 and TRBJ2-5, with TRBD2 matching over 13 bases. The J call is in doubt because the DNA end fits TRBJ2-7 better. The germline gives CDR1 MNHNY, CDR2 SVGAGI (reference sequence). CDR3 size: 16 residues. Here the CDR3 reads CASSYLGTSGDYEQYF. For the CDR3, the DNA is TGTGCCAGCAGTTACTTAGGGACTAGCGGGGACTACGAGCAGTACTTC.

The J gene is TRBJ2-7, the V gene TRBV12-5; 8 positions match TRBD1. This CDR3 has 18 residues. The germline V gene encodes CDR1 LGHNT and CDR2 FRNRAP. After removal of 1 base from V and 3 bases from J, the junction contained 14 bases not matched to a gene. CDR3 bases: TGTGCTAGTGGTTTGGCCCCGGGACAGGTCCTCGTCCGCTACGAGCAGTACTTC. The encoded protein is CASGLAPGQVLVRYEQYF.

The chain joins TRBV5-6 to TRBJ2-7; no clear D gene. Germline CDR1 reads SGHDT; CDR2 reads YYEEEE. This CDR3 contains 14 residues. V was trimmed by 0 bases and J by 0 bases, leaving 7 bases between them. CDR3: CASSLGRSSYEQYF. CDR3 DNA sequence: TGTGCCAGCAGCTTGGGCCGGAGCTCCTACGAGCAGTACTTC. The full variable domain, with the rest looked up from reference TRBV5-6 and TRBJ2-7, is DAGVTQSPTHLIKTRGQQVTLRCSPKSGHDTVSWYQQALGQGPQFIFQYYEEEERQRGNFPDRFSGHQFPNYSSELNVNALLLGDSALYLCASSLGRSSYEQYFGPGTRLTVT.

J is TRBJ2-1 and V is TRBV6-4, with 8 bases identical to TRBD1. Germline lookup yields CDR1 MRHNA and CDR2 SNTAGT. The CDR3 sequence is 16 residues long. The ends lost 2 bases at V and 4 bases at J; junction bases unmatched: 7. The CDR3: CASSDEDRGGYNEQFF. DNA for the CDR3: TGTGCCAGCAGTGACGAAGACAGGGGTGGGTACAATGAGCAGTTCTTC.

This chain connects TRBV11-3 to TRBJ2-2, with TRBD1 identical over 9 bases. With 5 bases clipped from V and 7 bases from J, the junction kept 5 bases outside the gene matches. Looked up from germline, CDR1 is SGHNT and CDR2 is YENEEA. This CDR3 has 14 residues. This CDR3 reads CASSHRGQNGELFF. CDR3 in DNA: TGTGCCAGCAGCCACAGGGGGCAGAACGGGGAGCTGTTTTTT.

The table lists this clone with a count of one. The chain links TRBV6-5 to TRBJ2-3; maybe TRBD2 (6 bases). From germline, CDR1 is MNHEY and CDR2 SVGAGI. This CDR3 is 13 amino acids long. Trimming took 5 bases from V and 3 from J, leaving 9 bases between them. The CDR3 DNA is TGTGCCAGCAGTGACGGGACTACAGATACGCAGTATTTT. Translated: CASSDGTTDTQYF.

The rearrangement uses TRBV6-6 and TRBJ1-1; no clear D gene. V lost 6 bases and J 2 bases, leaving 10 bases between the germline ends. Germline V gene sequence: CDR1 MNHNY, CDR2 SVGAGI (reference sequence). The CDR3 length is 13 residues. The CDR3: CASSLSVNTEAFF. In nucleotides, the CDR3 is TGTGCCAGCAGCCTAAGCGTTAACACTGAAGCTTTCTTT.

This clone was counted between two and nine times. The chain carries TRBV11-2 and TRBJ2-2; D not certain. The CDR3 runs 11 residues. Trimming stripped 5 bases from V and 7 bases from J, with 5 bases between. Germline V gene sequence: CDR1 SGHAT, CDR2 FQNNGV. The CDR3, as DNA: TGTGCCAGCAGCCACAGCGGGGAGCTGTTTTTT. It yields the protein CASSHSGELFF. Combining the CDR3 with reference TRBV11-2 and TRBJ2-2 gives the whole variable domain EAGVAQSPRYKIIEKRQSVAFWCNPISGHATLYWYQQILGQGPKLLIQFQNNGVVDDSQLPKDRFSAERLKGVDSTLKIQPAKLEDSAVYLCASSHSGELFFGEGSRLTVL.

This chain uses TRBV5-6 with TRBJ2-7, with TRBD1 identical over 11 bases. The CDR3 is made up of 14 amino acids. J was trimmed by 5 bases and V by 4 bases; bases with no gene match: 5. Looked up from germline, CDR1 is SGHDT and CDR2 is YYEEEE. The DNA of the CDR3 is TGTGCCAGCAGCATAGGACAGGGGGCCCACGAGCAGTACTTC. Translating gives CASSIGQGAHEQYF.

In DNA, the CDR3 is TGTGCCAGCAGCCAAGGGGAGCGGGGGGGCGCAGATACGCAGTATTTT. This codes for CASSQGERGGADTQYF. The chain is built from TRBV4-2 and TRBJ2-3; 10 bases align to TRBD2. Germline CDR1 is LGHNA and CDR2 is YNFKEQ. The CDR3 loop spans 16 amino acids. After removal of 1 base from V and 4 bases from J, the junction contained 5 bases not matched to a gene.

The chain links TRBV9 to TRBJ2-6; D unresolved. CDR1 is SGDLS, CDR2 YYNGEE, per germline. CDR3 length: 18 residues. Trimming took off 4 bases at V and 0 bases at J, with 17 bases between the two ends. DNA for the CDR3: TGTGCCAGCAGCCTCCATGACGCCGCCGTCTCTGGGGCCAACGTCCTGACTTTC. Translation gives CASSLHDAAVSGANVLTF.

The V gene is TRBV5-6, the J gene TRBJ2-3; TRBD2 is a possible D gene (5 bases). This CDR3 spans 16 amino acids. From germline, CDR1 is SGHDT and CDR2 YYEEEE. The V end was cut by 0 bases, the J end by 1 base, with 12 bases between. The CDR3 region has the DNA TGTGCCAGCAGCTTGGCGGCTAGCTGGGGCACAGATACGCAGTATTTT. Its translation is CASSLAASWGTDTQYF.

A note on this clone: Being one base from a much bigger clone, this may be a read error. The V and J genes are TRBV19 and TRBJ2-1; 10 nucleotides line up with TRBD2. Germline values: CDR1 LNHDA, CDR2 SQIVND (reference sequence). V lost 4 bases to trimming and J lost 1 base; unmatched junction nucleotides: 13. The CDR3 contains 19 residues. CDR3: CASSTTGMVAGGSYNEQFF. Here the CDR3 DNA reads TGTGCCAGTAGTACTACAGGGATGGTAGCGGGGGGTTCCTACAATGAGCAGTTCTTC.

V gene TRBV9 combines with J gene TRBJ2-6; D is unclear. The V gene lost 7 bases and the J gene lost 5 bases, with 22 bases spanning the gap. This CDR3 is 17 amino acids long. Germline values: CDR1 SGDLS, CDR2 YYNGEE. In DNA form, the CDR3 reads TGTGCCAGCGCGTTAGGGTACAAACAAAGTCGGGCCAACGTCCTGACTTTC. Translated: CASALGYKQSRANVLTF.

The CDR3 DNA reads TGTGCCAGCAGTTTATCGGGGGGGTGGGGTGAAAAACTGTTTTTT. The encoded protein is CASSLSGGWGEKLFF. The chain is built from TRBV27 and TRBJ1-4, with a weak D call TRBD1 (5 bases). Trimming left V 0 bases short and J 7 bases short, with 12 bases between. The CDR3 spans 15 residues. In germline, CDR1 is MNHEY, CDR2 SMNVEV (reference sequence).